A selection of T cell receptor beta chains follows, all from one sample in a study of cytomegalovirus exposure and HLA in healthy donors. Data came from immunoSEQ multiplex PCR; TCRdb stores just in-frame clones and leaves some out. Counted here are approximately 190,000 clones, 82% occurring once; the ten biggest clones make up about 0.094%. Sequencing was done on a sample of PBMCs. These receptors all stem from a boy under 10 years old in good health and CMV-seronegative. The CDR3 runs from the conserved cysteine through the conserved F or W. D genes are given only for firm matches. Clone size is shown for a subset of rows, as once, few, many or a class of expanded clone.

cdr3_aa | cdr3_nt | d_call | j_call | v_call | clone_size
CASSVDQGNTQYF | TGTGCCAGCAGTGTAGATCAGGGGAATACGCAGTATTTT | . | TRBJ2-3 | TRBV9 | few
CASSETGYQETQYF | TGTGCCAGCAGCGAAACAGGGTACCAAGAGACCCAGTACTTC | . | TRBJ2-5 | TRBV25-1 | .
CAGGPGSTDTQYF | TGCGCGGGGGGGCCAGGGAGCACAGATACGCAGTATTTT | . | TRBJ2-3 | TRBV10-2 | .
CAISLGGSYNEQFF | TGTGCCATCAGTCTGGGGGGGTCCTACAATGAGCAGTTCTTC | TRBD2 | TRBJ2-1 | TRBV10-3 | .
CASSLTANYGYTF | TGTGCCAGCAGCTTGACAGCGAACTATGGCTACACCTTC | . | TRBJ1-2 | TRBV7-8 | once
CASSYGTNSGNTIYF | TGTGCCAGCAGTTACGGGACAAACTCTGGAAACACCATATATTTT | . | TRBJ1-3 | TRBV6-5 | few
CASSLGPKGTKSRDTQYF | TGTGCCAGCAGCTTAGGCCCTAAGGGGACAAAAAGTCGAGATACGCAGTATTTT | . | TRBJ2-3 | TRBV7-6 | few
CASSSPRGGGRRSYNEQFF | TGTGCCAGCAGCTCACCCCGCGGGGGGGGGCGAAGGTCCTACAATGAGCAGTTCTTC | TRBD2 | TRBJ2-1 | TRBV7-9 | .
CASIFPSVSYEQYF | TGTGCCAGCATATTCCCGTCAGTCTCCTACGAGCAGTACTTC | . | TRBJ2-7 | TRBV2 | .
CASSLRGVSLTDTQYF | TGTGCCAGCAGCTTGCGGGGGGTTAGTTTGACAGATACGCAGTATTTT | TRBD2 | TRBJ2-3 | TRBV7-2 | .
CASSLSRGGEQYF | TGTGCCAGCAGTTTATCGAGGGGGGGCGAGCAGTACTTC | . | TRBJ2-7 | TRBV27 | .
CASTYKGGQSEQYF | TGTGCCAGCACCTATAAGGGGGGGCAGAGCGAGCAGTACTTC | . | TRBJ2-7 | TRBV6-1 | once
CASSGRQGAGEKLFF | TGTGCCAGCAGCGGAAGACAGGGCGCCGGTGAAAAACTGTTTTTT | TRBD1 | TRBJ1-4 | TRBV13 | .
CSVALAGGSETQYF | TGCAGCGTTGCCCTAGCGGGGGGTTCAGAGACCCAGTACTTC | TRBD2 | TRBJ2-5 | TRBV29-1 | .
CSVEGGARTDTQYF | TGCAGCGTTGAAGGCGGGGCTCGCACAGATACGCAGTATTTT | . | TRBJ2-3 | TRBV29-1 | .
CASSPTGTSNYGYTF | TGTGCCAGCAGTCCGACAGGGACTTCTAACTATGGCTACACCTTC | TRBD1 | TRBJ1-2 | TRBV6-6 | .
CASFERDRVFDEQFF | TGTGCCAGCTTCGAGCGGGACAGGGTATTCGATGAGCAGTTCTTC | TRBD1 | TRBJ2-1 | TRBV5-6 | .
CASSQGQSTQPQHF | TGTGCCAGCAGTCAAGGACAGAGCACTCAGCCCCAGCATTTT | . | TRBJ1-5 | TRBV5-5 | few
CASRRGAGGHGELFF | TGTGCCAGCAGACGGGGGGCGGGGGGCCACGGGGAGCTGTTTTTT | TRBD2 | TRBJ2-2 | TRBV6-6 | .
CSARQGSGTEAFF | TGCAGCGCTCGACAGGGGTCCGGCACTGAAGCTTTCTTT | TRBD1 | TRBJ1-1 | TRBV29-1 | .
CASSGGLAEETQYF | TGTGCCAGCAGCGGGGGACTAGCGGAAGAGACCCAGTACTTC | TRBD2 | TRBJ2-5 | TRBV5-6 | .
CASSPGLAGYEQYF | TGTGCCAGCAGCCCGGGACTAGCGGGTTACGAGCAGTACTTC | TRBD2 | TRBJ2-7 | TRBV11-2 | .
CASSWTGTGEDYGYTF | TGTGCCAGCAGTTGGACCGGGACAGGGGAGGACTATGGCTACACCTTC | TRBD1 | TRBJ1-2 | TRBV6-6 | .
CASRPPGQRFTGELFF | TGTGCCAGCAGGCCTCCGGGACAGCGCTTCACCGGGGAGCTGTTTTTT | TRBD1 | TRBJ2-2 | TRBV7-9 | few
CASSLGTGENTDTQYF | TGTGCCAGCTCACTTGGGACAGGGGAGAACACAGATACGCAGTATTTT | TRBD1 | TRBJ2-3 | TRBV18 | .
CASIIDSSGANVLTF | TGTGCCAGCATCATCGACAGCTCTGGGGCCAACGTCCTGACTTTC | . | TRBJ2-6 | TRBV6-1 | .